Listed here are 6 T cell receptor beta chains from one sample, sequenced in a study of response to subunit inactivated influenza vaccine. One entry per CDR3 protein results from TCRdb running MiXCR on the RT-PCR reads. The sample shows 500,000 to 550,000 distinct CDR3 sequences, 7.5% to 8.5% of them seen only once. The sample was PBMCs from blood, taken less than 30 months after vaccination. These receptors were obtained from a man in his fifties or sixties who received an inactivated influenza vaccine.

This rearrangement joins TRBV20-1 to TRBJ2-7; weak D call: TRBD2 (6 bases). The CDR3 sequence is 15 residues long. V dropped 1 base and J dropped 3 bases, with 16 bases sitting between them. Germline V gene lookup returns CDR1 DFQATT and CDR2 SNEGSKA (reference sequence). CDR3: CSARAPSGVGYEQYF. The CDR3 region has the DNA TGCAGTGCTAGAGCCCCGTCGGGGGTTGGCTACGAGCAGTACTTC.

This clonotype was counted ten times or more. This chain connects TRBV10-3 to TRBJ1-4; D ambiguous. Germline V gene data show CDR1 as ENHRY and CDR2 as SYGVKD. This CDR3 contains 18 residues. The germline V and J ends were trimmed by 0 bases and 4 bases, with 18 bases remaining between them. The CDR3 is CAISESLPRPDVNEKLFF. The CDR3 DNA follows: TGTGCCATCAGTGAGTCGTTGCCACGACCCGATGTTAATGAAAAACTGTTTTTT.

Worth noting for this clonotype: In this CDR3 the conserved last residue, phenylalanine or tryptophan, is missing, so a read error is likely. The chain combines TRBV20-1 with TRBJ2-3; a weak D match, TRBD2 (6 bases). From germline, CDR1 is DFQATT and CDR2 SNEGSKA (reference sequence). This CDR3 comprises 16 residues. With 3 bases removed from V and 2 bases from J, the gap between germline ends came to 18 bases. CDR3: CSAREPAGPSTDTQYS. The CDR3 bases are TGCAGTGCTAGGGAACCAGCGGGTCCCTCCACAGATACGCAGTATTCT.

There are a few counts of this clonotype. CDR3 residues: CASSLTGGPLDTEAFF. CDR3 nucleotides: TGTGCCAGCAGCCTGACAGGGGGCCCTTTGGACACTGAAGCTTTCTTT. This rearrangement joins TRBV7-9 to TRBJ1-1; 10 bases match TRBD1. This CDR3 spans 16 amino acids. The J segment lost 3 bases and the V segment lost 5 bases, leaving 9 bases of the junction unmatched. CDR1 and CDR2 (germline): SEHNR, FQNEAQ (reference sequence).

This clonotype was recorded at least ten times. The chain recombines TRBV13 with TRBJ2-7; 8 bases are shared with TRBD1. Germline V gene sequence: CDR1 PRHDT, CDR2 FYEKMQ (reference sequence). The CDR3 has 16 amino acids. V shed 7 bases, J shed 1 base, and the junction held 12 bases outside the gene matches. CDR3 amino acids: CASTPSGRGLSYEQYF. The CDR3 region has the DNA TGTGCCAGCACCCCTTCGGGCAGGGGGCTTTCCTACGAGCAGTACTTC. Full variable domain (missing parts from reference TRBV13 and TRBJ2-7): AAGVIQSPRHLIKEKRETATLKCYPIPRHDTVYWYQQGPGQDPQFLISFYEKMQSDKGSIPDRFSAQQFSDYHSELNMSSLELGDSALYFCASTPSGRGLSYEQYFGPGTRLTVT.

In this sample, this clonotype turned up many times. The chain recombines TRBV25-1 with TRBJ1-2; tentatively, D is TRBD1 (5 bases). The CDR3 loop spans 15 amino acids. Germline V gene sequence: CDR1 MGHDK, CDR2 SYGVNS. The germline V and J ends were trimmed by 6 bases and 4 bases, with 18 bases remaining between them. CDR3 amino acids: CASSPPGTAVYGYTF. The CDR3, as DNA: TGTGCCAGCAGCCCCCCCGGGACCGCCGTCTATGGCTACACCTTC.